This T cell receptor (beta chain) appears in the sequencing data of a study of tumor-infiltrating lymphocytes in localized non-small cell lung cancer (dated by TCRdb to the early 2020s). Broadly, across the study: The cohort included patients whose samples were collected after neoadjuvant chemotherapy, as well as both smokers and never-smokers and several histologies. Each patient contributed resected tumor tissue and uninvolved lung tissue from the same patient, described as non-adjacent to the tumor. Flow cytometry, multiplex immunofluorescence, RNA-seq, exome sequencing and proteomics were applied to the same patients as TCR sequencing, which was one of several integrated assays. The overall ICON cohort comprised 160 or so surgical patients with localized non-small cell lung cancer whose tumors were resected. The paired tumor versus uninvolved lung comparison of immunoSEQ T-cell fraction included a few dozen patients.

This clone came up a few times. The specificity of this receptor is unknown. Per-base qualities were not stored, and no clone one base away is much larger. The T-cell fraction in tumor and uninvolved lung tissue was provided by TCR sequencing with the immunoSEQ assay. The authors' analysis ran thus. For survival analysis, patients were split into high (upper tertile) and low (lower two tertiles) T-cell fraction groups and compared by log-rank test. A signed-rank test was used to test paired tumor versus uninvolved lung differences in T-cell fraction. The clones in this table, taken by TCRdb from immuneACCESS, are in-frame only. Not every clone is retained; where verified, under half of the shortfall comes from an unresolved V gene, and the cause of the rest is unknown. From that table come the V and J calls and clone size; the DNA was used to work out D and trimming. Across this sample there are about 6,700 clones, with roughly four fifths seen only once. Roughly 15% of the sample goes to the ten largest clones.

The first patient joined ICON in early 2016, and enrollment wrapped up when the last patient was enrolled in 2018. In a subcohort of about 76 patients, fresh tumor and matched uninvolved tissue were collected for in-depth immune analyses, with TCR sequencing among those analyses. DNA isolated from bulk tissue, without cell sorting, was used for TCR sequencing. The research as a whole found: Assay coverage differed among patients according to how much tissue was available, so only a subset of the cohort had TCR sequencing. TCR-derived T-cell fraction did not differ between the flow cytometry-defined immunotypes IM1 (good prognosis) and IM2 (poor prognosis). Because different assays used different pieces of the same tissue, technical variation could not be distinguished from intratumor heterogeneity. Consistent with immunofluorescence CD3 counts, TCRbeta sequencing supported greater T cell infiltration in tumors than in uninvolved lung tissue.

V was cut back by 4 bases and J by 8 bases, leaving a gap of 16 bases between them. There are 14 amino acids in the CDR3, from cysteine to phenylalanine inclusive. Just the 42-base CDR3 DNA is kept, in frame starting at base 1. CDR1 and CDR2 are drawn from the germline V gene: SGHDT, YYEEEE. The chain was built from TRBV5-6 and TRBJ2-1; TRBD1 could be the D gene, as 5 bases match. Material for sequencing was uninvolved lung tissue not adjacent to the tumor. The clonotype comes from a human donor with non-small cell lung cancer. The CDR3 protein is CASSARQGGHEQFF. The bases are TGTGCCAGCAGCGCCCGGCAGGGTGGACATGAGCAGTTCTTC.